Detailed here is one T cell receptor (beta chain). This clone was seen only a few times. The specificity of this receptor is unknown. Within one base of it there is no much larger clone, and no base qualities were kept. The entry originates in a study of blood T cell repertoires in COVID-19 (dated by TCRdb to the early 2020s). For the wider study: The collaborator samples originated in the United States, Italy and Spain and spanned the acute and convalescent phases of COVID-19. Where available, HLA class I and class II types were taken from metadata supplied by the sample provider and were not determined by assay-based typing. Deeply sampled blood TCRbeta repertoires from subjects exposed to, actively infected with, or recovered from COVID-19 were included in the dataset. Samples were obtained from the ongoing ImmuneRACE study (first 160 participants) and from approximately 1,200 subjects provided by 6 global collaborators. The material from the prospective study consisted of cDNA or gDNA derived from T cells, B-cell-depleted T cells, or PBMCs. Nearly every sample came with metadata listing a de-identified subject ID, COVID-19 status, age in years and sex. The repertoires were released in a freely available public database meant as a resource for research on the immune response to SARS-CoV-2. General findings and caveats noted by the study authors: Clinical and demographic metadata were provided uncurated, with the amount varying by source and participant.

The CDR3 measures 13 amino acids from cysteine to phenylalanine. Kept here is only the CDR3 DNA, which spans 39 bases and is read in frame from base 1. As encoded in the germline V gene (reference sequence), CDR1 is GTSNPN while CDR2 is SVGIG. V sheds 3 bases and J sheds 6 bases, leaving 14 bases between their ends. At one collaborating source in Seattle, patients were enrolled during active infection and were followed longitudinally through the course of disease. Each collaborating institution followed its own protocols to collect whole blood in K2EDTA tubes. For TCRbeta analysis, collaborators shipped samples as frozen whole blood, isolated PBMCs, or DNA extracted from either of those sample types. TCRbeta CDR3 regions were amplified from genomic DNA by means of the immunoSEQ Assay, a bias-controlled multiplex PCR. Regarding the original processing steps: The number of nucleated cells in each sample was estimated from the amplification of reference gene primers within the assay. To quantify the absolute abundance of each unique TCRbeta CDR3 rearrangement, sequence reads were collapsed and filtered. For each sample, productive Simpson clonality was calculated as the square root of Simpson's diversity index over productive rearrangements. TCRdb provides this immuneACCESS table in a form limited to in-frame rearrangements. Some clones are lacking; in checked studies, under half of them reflect an unresolved V gene, and why the rest are absent is not known. V, J and clone size were drawn from that table, and D and trimming were deduced from the DNA. Within this sample are about 200,000 clones, with over 80% of them counted one time only. Together, the top ten hold 0.9% to 0.95% of the sample.

The chain employs TRBV30 and TRBJ1-1, with no reliable assignment of the D segment. This TCR was recovered from a man aged 55 to 70 with COVID-19, enrolled during active disease. Sequencing was carried out using peripheral blood. The sequenced DNA: TGTGCCTGGAGGGCCTTGGGCGGGGCTGAAGCTTTCTTT. This yields the protein CAWRALGGAEAFF.